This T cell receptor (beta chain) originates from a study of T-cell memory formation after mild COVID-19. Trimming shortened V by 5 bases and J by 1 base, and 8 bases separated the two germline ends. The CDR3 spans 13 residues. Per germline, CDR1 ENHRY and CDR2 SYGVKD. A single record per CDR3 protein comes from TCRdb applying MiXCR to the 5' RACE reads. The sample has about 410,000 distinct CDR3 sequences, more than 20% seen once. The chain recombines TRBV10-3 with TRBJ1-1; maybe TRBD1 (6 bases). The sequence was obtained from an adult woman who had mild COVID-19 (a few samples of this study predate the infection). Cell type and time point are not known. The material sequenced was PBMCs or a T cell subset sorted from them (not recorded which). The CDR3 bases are TGTGCCATCAGTCTCAGGGGGAACACTGAAGCTTTCTTT. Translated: CAISLRGNTEAFF.